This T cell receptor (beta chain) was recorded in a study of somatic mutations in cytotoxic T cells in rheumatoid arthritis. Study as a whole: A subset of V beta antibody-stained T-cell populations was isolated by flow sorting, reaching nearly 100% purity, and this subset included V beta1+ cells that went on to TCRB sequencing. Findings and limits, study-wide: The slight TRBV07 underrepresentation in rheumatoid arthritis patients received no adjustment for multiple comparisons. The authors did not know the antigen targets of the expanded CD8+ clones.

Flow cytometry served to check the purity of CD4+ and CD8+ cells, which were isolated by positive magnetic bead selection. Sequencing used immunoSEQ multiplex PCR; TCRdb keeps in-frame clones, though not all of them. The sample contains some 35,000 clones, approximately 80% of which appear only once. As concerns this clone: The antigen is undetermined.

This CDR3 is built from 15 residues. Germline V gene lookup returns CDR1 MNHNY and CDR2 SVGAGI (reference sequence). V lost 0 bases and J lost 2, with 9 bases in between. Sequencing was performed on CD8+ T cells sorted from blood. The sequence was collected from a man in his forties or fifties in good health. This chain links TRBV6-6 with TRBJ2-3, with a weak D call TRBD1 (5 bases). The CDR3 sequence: CASSYSGRDTDTQYF. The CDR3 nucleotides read TGTGCCAGCAGTTACTCGGGCAGGGACACAGATACGCAGTATTTT.